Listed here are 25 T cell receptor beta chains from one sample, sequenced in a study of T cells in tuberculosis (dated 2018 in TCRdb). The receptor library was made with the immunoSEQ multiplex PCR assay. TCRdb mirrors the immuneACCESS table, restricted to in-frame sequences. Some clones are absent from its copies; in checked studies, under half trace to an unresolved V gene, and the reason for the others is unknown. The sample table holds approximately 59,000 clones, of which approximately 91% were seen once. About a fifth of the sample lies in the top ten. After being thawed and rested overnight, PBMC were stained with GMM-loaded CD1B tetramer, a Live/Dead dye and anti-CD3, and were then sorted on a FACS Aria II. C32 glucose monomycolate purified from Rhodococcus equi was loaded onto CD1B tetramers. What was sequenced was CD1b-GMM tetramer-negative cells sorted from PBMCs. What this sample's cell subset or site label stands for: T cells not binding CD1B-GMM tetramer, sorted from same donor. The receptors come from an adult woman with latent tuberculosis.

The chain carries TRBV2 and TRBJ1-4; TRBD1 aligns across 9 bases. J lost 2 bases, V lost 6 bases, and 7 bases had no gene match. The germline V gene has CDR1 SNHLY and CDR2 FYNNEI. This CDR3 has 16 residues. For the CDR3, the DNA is TGTGCCAGCAGCGCCGGGACAGGGTGGACTAATGAAAAACTGTTTTTT. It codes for CASSAGTGWTNEKLFF.

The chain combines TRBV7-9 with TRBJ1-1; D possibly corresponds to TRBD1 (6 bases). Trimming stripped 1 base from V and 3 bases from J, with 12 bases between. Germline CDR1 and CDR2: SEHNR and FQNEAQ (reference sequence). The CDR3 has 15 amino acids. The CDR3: CASSLDTGLDTEAFF. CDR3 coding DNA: TGTGCCAGCAGCTTAGATACAGGGTTGGACACTGAAGCTTTCTTT.

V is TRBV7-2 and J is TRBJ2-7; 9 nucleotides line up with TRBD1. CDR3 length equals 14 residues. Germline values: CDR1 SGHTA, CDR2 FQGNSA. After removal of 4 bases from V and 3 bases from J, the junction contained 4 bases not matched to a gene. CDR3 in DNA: TGTGCCAGCAGCTCGGGACAGGGCTACTACGAGCAGTACTTC. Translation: CASSSGQGYYEQYF.

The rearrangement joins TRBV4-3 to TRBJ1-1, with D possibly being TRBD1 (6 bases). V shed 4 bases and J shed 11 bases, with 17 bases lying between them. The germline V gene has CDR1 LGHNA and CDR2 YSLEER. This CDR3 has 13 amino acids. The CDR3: CASSRTVAGDAFF. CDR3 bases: TGCGCCAGCAGCCGGACCGTGGCAGGGGACGCTTTCTTT.

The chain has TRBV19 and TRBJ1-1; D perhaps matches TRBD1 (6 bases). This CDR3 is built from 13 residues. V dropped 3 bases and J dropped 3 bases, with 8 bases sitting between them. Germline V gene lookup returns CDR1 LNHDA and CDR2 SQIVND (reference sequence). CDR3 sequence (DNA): TGTGCCAGTAGTATGGACAGTTACACTGAAGCTTTCTTT. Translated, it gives CASSMDSYTEAFF.

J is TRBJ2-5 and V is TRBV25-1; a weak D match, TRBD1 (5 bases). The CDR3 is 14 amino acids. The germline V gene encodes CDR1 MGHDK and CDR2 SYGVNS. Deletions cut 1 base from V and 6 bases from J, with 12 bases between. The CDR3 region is CASSESGQRKTQYF. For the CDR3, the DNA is TGTGCCAGCAGTGAATCTGGACAACGAAAGACCCAGTACTTC.

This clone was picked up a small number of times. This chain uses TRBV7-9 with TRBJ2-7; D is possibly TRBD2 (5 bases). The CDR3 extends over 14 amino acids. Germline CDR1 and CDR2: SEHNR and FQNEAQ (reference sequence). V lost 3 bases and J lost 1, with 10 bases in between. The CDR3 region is CASSFSGSSYEQYF. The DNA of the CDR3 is TGTGCCAGCAGCTTCTCGGGATCGTCCTACGAGCAGTACTTC.

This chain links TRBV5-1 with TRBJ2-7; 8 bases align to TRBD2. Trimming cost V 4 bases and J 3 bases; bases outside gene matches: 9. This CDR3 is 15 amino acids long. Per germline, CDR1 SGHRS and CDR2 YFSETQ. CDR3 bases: TGCGCCAGCAGCCCAACCGGGGGGACTAGCTACGAGCAGTACTTC. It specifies CASSPTGGTSYEQYF.

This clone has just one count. The CDR3 sequence is CASGPLPGSYNEQFF. CDR3 nucleotides: TGTGCTAGTGGTCCCCTTCCAGGCTCCTACAATGAGCAGTTCTTC. V gene TRBV12-5 combines with J gene TRBJ2-1; the D is unclear. Germline V CDR1 and CDR2: LGHNT, FRNRAP. This CDR3 region has 15 residues. Trimming took 5 bases from V and 0 from J, leaving 11 bases between them. Combining the CDR3 with reference TRBV12-5 and TRBJ2-1 gives the whole variable domain DARVTQTPRHKVTEMGQEVTMRCQPILGHNTVFWYRQTMMQGLELLAYFRNRAPLDDSGMPKDRFSAEMPDATLATLKIQPSEPRDSAVYFCASGPLPGSYNEQFFGPGTRLTVL.

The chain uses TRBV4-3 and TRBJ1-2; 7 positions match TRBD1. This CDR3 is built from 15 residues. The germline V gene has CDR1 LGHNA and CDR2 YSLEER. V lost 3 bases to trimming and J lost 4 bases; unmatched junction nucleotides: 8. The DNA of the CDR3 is TGCGCCAGCAGCCAGACAGGGAGGCCTACCTATGGCTACACCTTC. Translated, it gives CASSQTGRPTYGYTF.

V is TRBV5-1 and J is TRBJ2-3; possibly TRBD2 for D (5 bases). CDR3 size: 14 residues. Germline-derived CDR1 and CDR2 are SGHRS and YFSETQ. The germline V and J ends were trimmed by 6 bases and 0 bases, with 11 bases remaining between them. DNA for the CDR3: TGCGCCAGCAAGCGGTCGGCTAGCACAGATACGCAGTATTTT. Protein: CASKRSASTDTQYF.

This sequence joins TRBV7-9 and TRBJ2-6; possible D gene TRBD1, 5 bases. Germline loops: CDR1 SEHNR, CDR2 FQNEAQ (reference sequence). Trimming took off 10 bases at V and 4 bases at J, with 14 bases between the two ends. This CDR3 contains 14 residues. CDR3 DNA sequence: TGTGCCATCATCAGGGCCGCGGGGGCCAACGTCCTGACTTTC. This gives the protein CAIIRAAGANVLTF. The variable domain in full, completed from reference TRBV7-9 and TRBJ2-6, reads DTGVSQNPRHKITKRGQNVTFRCDPISEHNRLYWYRQTLGQGPEFLTYFQNEAQLEKSRLLSDRFSAERPKGSFSTLEIQRTEQGDSAMYLCAIIRAAGANVLTFGAGSRLTVL.

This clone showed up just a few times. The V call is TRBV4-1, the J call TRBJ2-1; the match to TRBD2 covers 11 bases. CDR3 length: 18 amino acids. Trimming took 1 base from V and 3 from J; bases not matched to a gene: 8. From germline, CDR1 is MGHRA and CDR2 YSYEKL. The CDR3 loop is CASSQGLAGGPLYNEQFF. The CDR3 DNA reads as TGCGCCAGCAGCCAAGGGTTAGCGGGAGGGCCTCTCTACAATGAGCAGTTCTTC.

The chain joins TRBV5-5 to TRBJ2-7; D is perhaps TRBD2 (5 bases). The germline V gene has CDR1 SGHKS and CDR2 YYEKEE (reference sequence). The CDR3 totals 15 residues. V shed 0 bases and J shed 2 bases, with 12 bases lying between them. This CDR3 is CASSLARGPTYEQYF. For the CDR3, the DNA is TGTGCCAGCAGCTTGGCCCGGGGTCCAACCTACGAGCAGTACTTC.

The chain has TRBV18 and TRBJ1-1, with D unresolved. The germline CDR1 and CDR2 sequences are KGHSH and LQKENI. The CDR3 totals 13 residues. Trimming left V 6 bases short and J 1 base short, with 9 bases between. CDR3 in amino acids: CASSLTENTEAFF. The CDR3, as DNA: TGTGCCAGCTCGCTTACAGAGAACACTGAAGCTTTCTTT.

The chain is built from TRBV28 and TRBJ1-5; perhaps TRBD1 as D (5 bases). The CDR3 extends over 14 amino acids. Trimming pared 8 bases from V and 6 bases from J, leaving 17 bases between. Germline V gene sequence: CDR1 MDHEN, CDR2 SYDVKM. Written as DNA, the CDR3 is TGTGCCAGCTCCTCGGGCAGGGTTTTTCAGCCCCAGCATTTT. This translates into CASSSGRVFQPQHF.

DNA for the CDR3: TGTGCCAGCAGCTTGGCGGCAGGGCAAGGTGTGAACACTGAAGCTTTCTTT. It specifies CASSLAAGQGVNTEAFF. This chain connects TRBV5-6 to TRBJ1-1, with D maybe TRBD1 (5 bases). The CDR3 consists of 17 residues. Trimming shortened V by 0 bases and J by 0 bases, and 15 bases separated the two germline ends. CDR1 and CDR2 from the germline V gene are SGHDT and YYEEEE.

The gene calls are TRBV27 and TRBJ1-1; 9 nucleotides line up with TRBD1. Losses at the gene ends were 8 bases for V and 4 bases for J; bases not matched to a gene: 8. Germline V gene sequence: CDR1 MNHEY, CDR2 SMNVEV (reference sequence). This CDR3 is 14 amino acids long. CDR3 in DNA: TGTGCCAGCCGGGTGGGACAGGGCTCCACTGAAGCTTTCTTT. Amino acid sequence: CASRVGQGSTEAFF.

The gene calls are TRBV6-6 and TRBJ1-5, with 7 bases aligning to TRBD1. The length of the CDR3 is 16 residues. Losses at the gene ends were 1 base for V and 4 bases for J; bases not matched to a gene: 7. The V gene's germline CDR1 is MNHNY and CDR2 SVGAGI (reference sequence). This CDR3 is CASSYLIGTANQPQHF. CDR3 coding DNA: TGTGCCAGCAGTTACTTAATTGGGACAGCGAATCAGCCCCAGCATTTT.

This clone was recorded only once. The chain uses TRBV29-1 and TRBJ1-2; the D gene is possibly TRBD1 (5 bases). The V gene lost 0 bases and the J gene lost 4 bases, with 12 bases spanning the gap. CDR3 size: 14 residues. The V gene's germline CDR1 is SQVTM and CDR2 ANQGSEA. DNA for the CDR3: TGCAGCGTTGAAGATTGGCAGGGCAGCTATGGCTACACCTTC. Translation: CSVEDWQGSYGYTF.

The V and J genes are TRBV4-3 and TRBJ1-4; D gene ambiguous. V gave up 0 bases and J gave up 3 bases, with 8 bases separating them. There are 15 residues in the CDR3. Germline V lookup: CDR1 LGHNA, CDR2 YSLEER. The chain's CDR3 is CASSQDWTANEKLFF. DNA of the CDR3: TGCGCCAGCAGCCAAGATTGGACTGCTAATGAAAAACTGTTTTTT.

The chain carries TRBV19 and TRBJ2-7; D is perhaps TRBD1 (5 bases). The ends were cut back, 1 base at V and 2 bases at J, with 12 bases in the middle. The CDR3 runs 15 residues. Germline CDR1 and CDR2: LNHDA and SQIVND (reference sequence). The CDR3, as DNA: TGTGCCAGTAGTATAGGGCAGGGTCTAGCCTACGAGCAGTACTTC. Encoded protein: CASSIGQGLAYEQYF.

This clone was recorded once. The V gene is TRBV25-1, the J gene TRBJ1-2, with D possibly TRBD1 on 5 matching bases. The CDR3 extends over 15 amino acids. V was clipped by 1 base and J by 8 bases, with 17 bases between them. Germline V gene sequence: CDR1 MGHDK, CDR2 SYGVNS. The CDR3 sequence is CASSEWWTTTGGYTF. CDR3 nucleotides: TGTGCCAGCAGTGAATGGTGGACAACCACGGGCGGCTACACCTTC.

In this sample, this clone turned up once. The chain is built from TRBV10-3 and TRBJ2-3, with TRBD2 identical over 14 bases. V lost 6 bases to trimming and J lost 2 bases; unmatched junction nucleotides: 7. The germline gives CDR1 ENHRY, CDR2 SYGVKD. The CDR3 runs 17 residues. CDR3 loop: CAIRRTSGGPPTDTQYF. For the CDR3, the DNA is TGTGCCATCAGGAGGACTAGCGGGGGGCCCCCCACAGATACGCAGTATTTT.

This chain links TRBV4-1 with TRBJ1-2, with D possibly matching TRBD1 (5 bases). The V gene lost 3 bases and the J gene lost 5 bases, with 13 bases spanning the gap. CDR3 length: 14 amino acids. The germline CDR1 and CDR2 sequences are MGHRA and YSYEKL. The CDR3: CASSQGWTSYGYTF. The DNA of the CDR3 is TGCGCCAGCAGCCAGGGTTGGACAAGTTATGGCTACACCTTC.